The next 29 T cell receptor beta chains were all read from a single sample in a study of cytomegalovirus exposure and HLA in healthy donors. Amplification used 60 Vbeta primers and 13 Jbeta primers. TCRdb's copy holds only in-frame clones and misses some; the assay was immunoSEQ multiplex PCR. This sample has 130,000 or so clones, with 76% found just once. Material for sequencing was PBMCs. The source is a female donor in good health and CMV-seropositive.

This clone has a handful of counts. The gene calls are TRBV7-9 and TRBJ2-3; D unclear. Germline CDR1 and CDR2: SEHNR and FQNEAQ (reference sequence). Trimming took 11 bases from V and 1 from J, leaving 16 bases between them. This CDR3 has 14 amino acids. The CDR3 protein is CAGRLEWGTDTQYF. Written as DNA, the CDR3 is TGTGCCGGCCGCCTGGAGTGGGGCACAGATACGCAGTATTTT.

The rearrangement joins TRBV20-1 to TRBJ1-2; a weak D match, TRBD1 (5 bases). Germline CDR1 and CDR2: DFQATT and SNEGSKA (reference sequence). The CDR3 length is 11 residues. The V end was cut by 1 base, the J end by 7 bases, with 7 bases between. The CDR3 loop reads CSARAGGGYTF. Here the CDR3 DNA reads TGCAGTGCTAGAGCCGGGGGTGGCTACACCTTC.

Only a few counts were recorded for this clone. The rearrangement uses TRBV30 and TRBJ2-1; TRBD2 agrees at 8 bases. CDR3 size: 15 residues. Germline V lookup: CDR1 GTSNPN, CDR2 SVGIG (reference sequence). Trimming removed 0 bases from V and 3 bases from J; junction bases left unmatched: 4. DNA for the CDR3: TGTGCCTGGAGTGTCGGGGGGGGGTTCTACAATGAGCAGTTCTTC. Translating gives CAWSVGGGFYNEQFF.

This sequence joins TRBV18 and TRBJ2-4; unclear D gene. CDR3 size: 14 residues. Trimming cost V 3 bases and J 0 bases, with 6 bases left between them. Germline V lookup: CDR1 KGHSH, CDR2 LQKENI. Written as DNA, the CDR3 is TGTGCCAGCTCACCGCAGTTAGCCAAAAACATTCAGTACTTC. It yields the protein CASSPQLAKNIQYF.

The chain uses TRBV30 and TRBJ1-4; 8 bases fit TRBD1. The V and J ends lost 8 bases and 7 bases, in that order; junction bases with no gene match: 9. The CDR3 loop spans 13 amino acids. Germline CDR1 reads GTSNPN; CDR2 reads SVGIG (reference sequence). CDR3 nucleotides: TGTGCCGTGGGGTCCAGGGGGCCTGAAAAACTGTTTTTT. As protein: CAVGSRGPEKLFF.

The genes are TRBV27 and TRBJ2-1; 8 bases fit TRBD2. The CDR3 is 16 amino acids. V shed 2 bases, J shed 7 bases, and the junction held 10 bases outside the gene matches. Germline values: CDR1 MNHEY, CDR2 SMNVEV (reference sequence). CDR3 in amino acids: CASSLSRGLGLNEQFF. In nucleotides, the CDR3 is TGTGCCAGCAGTTTAAGCCGGGGACTAGGGTTGAATGAGCAGTTCTTC.

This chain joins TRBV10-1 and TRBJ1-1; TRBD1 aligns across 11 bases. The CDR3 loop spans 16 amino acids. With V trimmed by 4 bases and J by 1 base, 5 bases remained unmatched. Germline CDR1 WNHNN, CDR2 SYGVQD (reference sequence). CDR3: CASSGRTGGPNTEAFF. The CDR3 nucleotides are TGCGCCAGCAGTGGACGGACAGGGGGCCCGAACACTGAAGCTTTCTTT.

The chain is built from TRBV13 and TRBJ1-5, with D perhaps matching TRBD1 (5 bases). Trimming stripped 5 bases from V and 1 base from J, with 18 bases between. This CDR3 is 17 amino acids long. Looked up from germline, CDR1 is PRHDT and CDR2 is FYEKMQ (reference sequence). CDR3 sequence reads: CASSPRDYLWSNQPQHF. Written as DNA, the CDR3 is TGTGCCAGCAGCCCCCGGGACTACCTGTGGAGCAATCAGCCCCAGCATTTT.

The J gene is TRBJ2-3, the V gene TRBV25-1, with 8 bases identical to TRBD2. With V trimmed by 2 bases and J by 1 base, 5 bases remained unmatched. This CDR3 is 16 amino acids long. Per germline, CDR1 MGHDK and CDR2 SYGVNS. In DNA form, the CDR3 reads TGTGCCAGCAGTGAAGTGTCGGGGGGGGGCACAGATACGCAGTATTTT. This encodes CASSEVSGGGTDTQYF.

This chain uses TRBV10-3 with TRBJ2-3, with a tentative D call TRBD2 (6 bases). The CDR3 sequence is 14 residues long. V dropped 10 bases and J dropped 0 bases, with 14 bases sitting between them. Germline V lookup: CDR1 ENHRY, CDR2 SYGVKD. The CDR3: CATSSGRSTDTQYF. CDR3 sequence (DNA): TGTGCCACAAGTAGCGGAAGGAGCACAGATACGCAGTATTTT.

In DNA form, the CDR3 reads TGTGCCAGCGTCGAGGGGGTAGGATTAAACACCATATATTTT. Translation gives CASVEGVGLNTIYF. The V and J genes are TRBV6-1 and TRBJ1-3, with D maybe TRBD1 (6 bases). Trimming removed 8 bases from V and 6 bases from J, with 17 bases in between. Germline V gene data show CDR1 as MNHNS and CDR2 as SASEGT. CDR3 length equals 14 residues.

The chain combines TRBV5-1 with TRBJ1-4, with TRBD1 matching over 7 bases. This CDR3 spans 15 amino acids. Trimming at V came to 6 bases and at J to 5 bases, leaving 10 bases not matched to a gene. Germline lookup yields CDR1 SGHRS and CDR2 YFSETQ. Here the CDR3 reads CASTSLGQLNEKLFF. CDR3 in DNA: TGCGCCAGCACTTCCCTGGGACAGCTAAATGAAAAACTGTTTTTT. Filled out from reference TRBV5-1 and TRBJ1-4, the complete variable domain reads KAGVTQTPRYLIKTRGQQVTLSCSPISGHRSVSWYQQTPGQGLQFLFEYFSETQRNKGNFPGRFSGRQFSNSRSEMNVSTLELGDSALYLCASTSLGQLNEKLFFGSGTQLSVL.

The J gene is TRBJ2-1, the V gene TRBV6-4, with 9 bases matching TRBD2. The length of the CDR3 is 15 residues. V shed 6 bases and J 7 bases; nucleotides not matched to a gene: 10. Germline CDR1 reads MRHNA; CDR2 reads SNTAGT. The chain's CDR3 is CASSPAAGGDNEQFF. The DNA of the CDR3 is TGTGCCAGCAGCCCCGCAGCGGGAGGTGATAATGAGCAGTTCTTC.

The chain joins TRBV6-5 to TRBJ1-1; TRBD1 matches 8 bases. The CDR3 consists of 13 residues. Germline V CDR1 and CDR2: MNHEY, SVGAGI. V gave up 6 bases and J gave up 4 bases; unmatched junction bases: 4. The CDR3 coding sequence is TGTGCCAGCAGCAGGACAGGGTTCACTGAAGCTTTCTTT. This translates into CASSRTGFTEAFF.

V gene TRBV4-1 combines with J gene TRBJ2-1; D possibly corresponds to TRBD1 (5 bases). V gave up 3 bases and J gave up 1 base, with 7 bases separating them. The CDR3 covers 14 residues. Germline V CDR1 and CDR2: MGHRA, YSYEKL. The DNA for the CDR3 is TGCGCCAGCAGCCAGAGGACATCCTACAATGAGCAGTTCTTC. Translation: CASSQRTSYNEQFF.

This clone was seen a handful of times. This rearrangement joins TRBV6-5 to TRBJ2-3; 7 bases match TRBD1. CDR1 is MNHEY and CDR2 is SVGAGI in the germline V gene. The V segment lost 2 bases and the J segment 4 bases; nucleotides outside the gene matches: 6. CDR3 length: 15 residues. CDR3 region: CASSYGTEHADTQYF. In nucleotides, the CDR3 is TGTGCCAGCAGTTACGGGACAGAACATGCAGATACGCAGTATTTT.

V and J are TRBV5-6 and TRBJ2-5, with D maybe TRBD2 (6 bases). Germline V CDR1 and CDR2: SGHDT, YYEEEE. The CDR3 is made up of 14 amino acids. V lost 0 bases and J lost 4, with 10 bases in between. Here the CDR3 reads CASSLVSGRETQYF. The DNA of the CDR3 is TGTGCCAGCAGCTTGGTATCCGGGAGAGAGACCCAGTACTTC.

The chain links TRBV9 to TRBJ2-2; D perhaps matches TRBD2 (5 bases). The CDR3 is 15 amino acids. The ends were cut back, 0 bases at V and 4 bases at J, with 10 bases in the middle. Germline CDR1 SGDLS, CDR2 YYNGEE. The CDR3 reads CASSVVVGATGELFF. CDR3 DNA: TGTGCCAGCAGCGTAGTTGTGGGAGCCACCGGGGAGCTGTTTTTT.

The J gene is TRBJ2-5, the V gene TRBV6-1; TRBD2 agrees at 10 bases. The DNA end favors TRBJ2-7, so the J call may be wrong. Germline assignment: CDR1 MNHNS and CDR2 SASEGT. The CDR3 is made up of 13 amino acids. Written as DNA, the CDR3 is TGTGCCAGCAGAGCGGGAGGGCCCGACGAGCAGTACTTC. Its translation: CASRAGGPDEQYF.

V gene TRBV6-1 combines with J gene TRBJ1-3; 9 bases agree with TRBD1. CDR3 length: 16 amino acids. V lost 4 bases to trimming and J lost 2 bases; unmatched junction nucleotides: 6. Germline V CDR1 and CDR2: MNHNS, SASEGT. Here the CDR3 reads CASSAQQGATGNTIYF. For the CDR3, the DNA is TGTGCCAGCAGTGCCCAACAGGGGGCAACTGGAAACACCATATATTTT.

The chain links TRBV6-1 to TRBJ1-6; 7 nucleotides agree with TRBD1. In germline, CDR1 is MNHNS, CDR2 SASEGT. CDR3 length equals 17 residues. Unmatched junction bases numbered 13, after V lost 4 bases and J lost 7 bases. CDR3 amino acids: CASSVVAGDSANSPLHF. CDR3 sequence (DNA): TGTGCCAGCAGTGTAGTGGCTGGGGACAGCGCGAATTCACCCCTCCACTTT.

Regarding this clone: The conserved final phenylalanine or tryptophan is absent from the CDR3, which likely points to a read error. The CDR3 spells CASRTGTGEVQGYGYTL. The CDR3 coding sequence is TGCGCCAGCAGGACCGGGACAGGGGAGGTTCAGGGCTATGGCTACACCCTC. This chain uses TRBV5-1 with TRBJ1-2, with 10 bases fitting TRBD1. The germline V gene encodes CDR1 SGHRS and CDR2 YFSETQ. The junction had 14 bases not matched to a gene; V was cut back by 5 bases and J by 4 bases. The CDR3 length is 17 residues.

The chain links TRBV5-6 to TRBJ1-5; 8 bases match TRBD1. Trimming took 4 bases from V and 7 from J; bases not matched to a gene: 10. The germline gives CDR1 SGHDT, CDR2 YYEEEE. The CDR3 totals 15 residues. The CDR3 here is CASSLFGTGRQPQHF. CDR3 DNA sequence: TGTGCCAGCAGCCTATTTGGGACAGGAAGACAGCCCCAGCATTTT.

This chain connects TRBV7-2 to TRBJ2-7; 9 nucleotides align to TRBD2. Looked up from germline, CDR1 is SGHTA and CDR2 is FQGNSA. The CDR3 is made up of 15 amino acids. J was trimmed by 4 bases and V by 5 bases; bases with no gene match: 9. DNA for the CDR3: TGTGCCAGCAGCGGGCAGTCTAGCGGGGTGTACGAGCAGTACTTC. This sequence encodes CASSGQSSGVYEQYF. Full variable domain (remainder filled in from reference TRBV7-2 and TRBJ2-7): GAGVSQSPSNKVTEKGKDVELRCDPISGHTALYWYRQSLGQGLEFLIYFQGNSAPDKSGLPSDRFSAERTGGSVSTLTIQRTQQEDSAVYLCASSGQSSGVYEQYFGPGTRLTVT.

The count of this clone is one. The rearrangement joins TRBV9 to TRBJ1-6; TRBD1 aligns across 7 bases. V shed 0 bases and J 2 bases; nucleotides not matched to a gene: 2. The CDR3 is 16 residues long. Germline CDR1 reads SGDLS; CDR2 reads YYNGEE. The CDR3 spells CASSVEDRPYNSPLHF. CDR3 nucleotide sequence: TGTGCCAGCAGCGTAGAGGACAGGCCCTATAATTCACCCCTCCACTTT.

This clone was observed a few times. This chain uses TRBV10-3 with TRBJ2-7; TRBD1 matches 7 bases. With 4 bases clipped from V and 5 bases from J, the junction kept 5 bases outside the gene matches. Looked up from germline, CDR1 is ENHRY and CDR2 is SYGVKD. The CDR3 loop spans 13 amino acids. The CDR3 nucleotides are TGTGCCATCAGTGCGGGACAGCACCACGAGCAGTACTTC. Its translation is CAISAGQHHEQYF.

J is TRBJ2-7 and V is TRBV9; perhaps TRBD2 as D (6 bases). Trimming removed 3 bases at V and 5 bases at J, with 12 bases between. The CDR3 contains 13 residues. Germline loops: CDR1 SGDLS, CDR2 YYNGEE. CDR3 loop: CASSGGVGNEQYF. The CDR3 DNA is TGTGCCAGCAGCGGGGGGGTCGGGAACGAGCAGTACTTC.

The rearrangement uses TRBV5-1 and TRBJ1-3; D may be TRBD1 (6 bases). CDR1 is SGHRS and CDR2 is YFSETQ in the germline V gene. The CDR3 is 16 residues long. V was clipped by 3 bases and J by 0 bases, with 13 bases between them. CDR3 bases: TGCGCCAGCAGCTCCGGGACACCAAGCTCTGGAAACACCATATATTTT. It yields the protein CASSSGTPSSGNTIYF.

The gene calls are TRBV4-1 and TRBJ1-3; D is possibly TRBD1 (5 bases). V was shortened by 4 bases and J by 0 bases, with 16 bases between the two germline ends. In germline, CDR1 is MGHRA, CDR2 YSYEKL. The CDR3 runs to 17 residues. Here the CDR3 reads CASSLTETGVSGNTIYF. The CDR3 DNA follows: TGCGCCAGCAGCCTGACGGAGACGGGGGTCTCTGGAAACACCATATATTTT.